A selection of T cell receptor beta chains follows, all from one sample in a study of cytomegalovirus exposure and HLA in healthy donors. Data came from immunoSEQ multiplex PCR; TCRdb stores just in-frame clones and leaves some out. This table holds approximately 150,000 clones, 60% to 85% found once. The sequenced sample consisted of PBMCs. These receptors were taken from a woman younger than 35 in good health and CMV-seronegative. Both conserved end residues are part of each CDR3. A D gene is named only where the DNA matches it firmly. The size of a clone is reported for some rows only, either as once, few or many, or as a class for expanded clones.

.	TRBV7-9	TRBJ2-3	.	TGTGCCAGCAGCCCGGAACTAAGCACAGATACGCAGTATTTT	CASSPELSTDTQYF
.	TRBV6-1	TRBJ2-1	.	TGTGCCAGCAGTGAAGTAGCGCTAGCTGCTAGGATCTACAATGAGCAGTTCTTC	CASSEVALAARIYNEQFF
.	TRBV9	TRBJ1-1	.	TGTGCCAGCAGCGTAGTTCCGGGACAAGCAGAAGCTTTCTTT	CASSVVPGQAEAFF
TRBD1	TRBV27	TRBJ1-5	.	TGTGCCAGCAGTCCGGGACAGGACAATCAGCCCCAGCATTTT	CASSPGQDNQPQHF
TRBD2	TRBV9	TRBJ2-1	.	TGTGCCAGCAGCGTAGCCCCCGGCGGACTAGTGAATGAGCAGTTCTTC	CASSVAPGGLVNEQFF
TRBD1	TRBV29-1	TRBJ1-2	.	TGCAGCGTTCTCACAGGGGGCGTAGATGGCTACACCTTC	CSVLTGGVDGYTF
.	TRBV2	TRBJ2-1	.	TGTGCCAGCAGTGTACTAGTGGACGATGAGCAGTTCTTC	CASSVLVDDEQFF
TRBD1	TRBV7-2	TRBJ1-1	once	TGTGCCAGCAGCCGTCCGGGACAGGTTCTCACTGAAGCTTTCTTT	CASSRPGQVLTEAFF
TRBD2	TRBV6-1	TRBJ2-7	.	TGTGTGGCGGGGGGAGGCGGTGGTTCCTACGAGCAGTACTTC	CVAGGGGGSYEQYF
.	TRBV30	TRBJ1-1	.	TGTGCCGGCCGAGGACTCATGAACACTGAAGCTTTCTTT	CAGRGLMNTEAFF
TRBD2	TRBV7-8	TRBJ2-1	.	TGTGCCAGCAGCTCCCGGACTAGCGGACGCTCCTACAATGAGCAGTTCTTC	CASSSRTSGRSYNEQFF
.	TRBV7-8	TRBJ1-5	once	TGTGCCAGCAGCCCCCGTGCTCCGAGCCAGGGAATCGATCAGCCCCAGCATTTT	CASSPRAPSQGIDQPQHF
TRBD2	TRBV4-1	TRBJ2-5	.	TGCGCCAGCAGGGGGGTAGCGGGACTTGAGACCCAGTACTTC	CASRGVAGLETQYF
.	TRBV5-1	TRBJ2-1	.	TGCGCCAGCAGCTTGGGGCGGGATCTATCCTACAATGAGCAGTTCTTC	CASSLGRDLSYNEQFF
TRBD2	TRBV25-1	TRBJ2-3	.	TGTGCCAGCAGTGAAGCGGGAGCTAGCACAGATACGCAGTATTTT	CASSEAGASTDTQYF
.	TRBV10-3	TRBJ1-1	once	TGTGCCATCAGTGAGGGGGCAGGGGTCATGAACACTGAAGCTTTCTTT	CAISEGAGVMNTEAFF
.	TRBV5-6	TRBJ2-1	.	TGTGCCAGCAGCGTAGGACCGGGAGCCTACAATGAGCAGTTCTTC	CASSVGPGAYNEQFF
.	TRBV19	TRBJ1-2	.	TGTGCCAGTACCACACCTCCCGGGTTTATAGATGGCTACACCTTC	CASTTPPGFIDGYTF
.	TRBV11-2	TRBJ1-2	.	TGTGCCAGCAGCTTAAGCAGACGGCAGGGTGGAGTCTATGGCTACACCTTC	CASSLSRRQGGVYGYTF
TRBD1	TRBV5-6	TRBJ1-1	.	TGTGCCAGCAGCTTTACAGGGGGAAGGACTGAAGCTTTCTTT	CASSFTGGRTEAFF
.	TRBV13	TRBJ1-2	.	TGTGCCAGCACCCTGCCCCGAGATGGCTACACCTTC	CASTLPRDGYTF
.	TRBV5-1	TRBJ2-1	.	TGCGCCAGCAGCTCTACCGGGAACGACAATGAGCAGTTCTTC	CASSSTGNDNEQFF
.	TRBV11-2	TRBJ2-2	.	TGTGCCAGCAGCTTAGAAGTCCGCGAGGTCGGGGAGCTGTTTTTT	CASSLEVREVGELFF
.	TRBV5-1	TRBJ2-5	.	TGCGCCAGCAGCTCAGGCGAGACCCAGTACTTC	CASSSGETQYF
.	TRBV30	TRBJ1-1	.	TGTGCCTGGAACAGGGAGTCCGGCACTGAAGCTTTCTTT	CAWNRESGTEAFF
TRBD1	TRBV5-6	TRBJ1-2	.	TGTGCCAGCAGCCTCCGGGACAGGGGAAACCTTTATGGCTACACCTTC	CASSLRDRGNLYGYTF
.	TRBV7-9	TRBJ1-1	once	TGTGCCAGCAGCCTAAACACAGGATACACTGAAGCTTTCTTT	CASSLNTGYTEAFF
TRBD1	TRBV25-1	TRBJ1-1	.	TGTGCCAGCAGTGATCCCGGGACAGGGGGTTCTGAAGCTTTCTTT	CASSDPGTGGSEAFF
.	TRBV6-5	TRBJ2-1	.	TGTGCCAGCAGTTTGGGGGCTTCCTACAATGAGCAGTTCTTC	CASSLGASYNEQFF